The T cell receptor beta chain under discussion was sequenced for a study of spatial heterogeneity in lung cancer. The CDR3 runs to 16 residues. From germline, CDR1 is DFQATT and CDR2 SNEGSKA (reference sequence). Trimming cost V 5 bases and J 4 bases; bases outside gene matches: 11. Indicated time point: sample taken at primary tumor resection. Judged by abundance, this clonotype is medium-sized. Its target is not known. Study observations and caveats: Intratumoral expanded alpha and beta TCR counts were found to track tumor mutation counts.

TCRdb called the 5' RACE reads again in MiXCR, with one record for every CDR3 protein. In the table there are roughly 1,100 distinct CDR3 sequences, around 4.2% of which are singletons. This TCR was recovered from a male donor with early-stage non-small cell lung cancer. The chain links TRBV20-1 to TRBJ2-5; 12 bases are a match to TRBD1. Material: lung tumor tissue, obtained at surgery. In DNA form, the CDR3 reads TGCAGTGCTGGCGGGACAGGGGGCTTCTTGGGAGAGACCCAGTACTTC. It is translated as CSAGGTGGFLGETQYF.